A single sample gave rise to the 22 T cell receptor beta chains below, sequenced in a study of T cells in Graves' hyperthyroidism and ophthalmopathy. Amplification yielded TCR beta CDR3 regions, with RNA transcripts as the source. With the HTBI primer set, the TCR CDR3 went through a first round of RT-PCR. Via MiXCR, TCRdb re-called the multiplex PCR reads, giving one row per CDR3 protein. Of some 510,000 distinct CDR3 sequences listed, about 20% are singletons. The sample consisted of blood. The receptors were gathered from a man younger than 35 with Graves' hyperthyroidism.

This clonotype was recorded many times. The V gene is TRBV14, the J gene TRBJ2-7; D tentatively reads TRBD1 or TRBD2 (5 bases each). In germline, CDR1 is SGHDN, CDR2 FVKESK. This CDR3 spans 14 amino acids. Trimming pared 0 bases from V and 6 bases from J, leaving 12 bases between. CDR3 coding DNA: TGTGCCAGCAGCCAAGAGTTGAGGGGCTCCGAGCAGTACTTC. This translates into CASSQELRGSEQYF.

This clonotype was seen repeatedly, ten times or more. This chain links TRBV5-1 with TRBJ1-1; TRBD1 aligns across 12 bases. The V gene's germline CDR1 is SGHRS and CDR2 YFSETQ. With 3 bases clipped from V and 0 bases from J, the junction kept 9 bases outside the gene matches. The CDR3 loop spans 18 amino acids. In DNA form, the CDR3 reads TGCGCCAGCAGCTCCCAGGGGACAGGGGGCCGGTTGAACACTGAAGCTTTCTTT. This gives the protein CASSSQGTGGRLNTEAFF.

The V call is TRBV30, the J call TRBJ2-7; 10 bases align to TRBD1. CDR3 length: 14 amino acids. Germline-derived CDR1 and CDR2 are GTSNPN and SVGIG (reference sequence). V lost 1 base to trimming and J lost 4 bases; unmatched junction nucleotides: 4. CDR3 sequence reads: CAWSDRTGGYEQYF. As DNA, the CDR3 is TGTGCCTGGAGTGACCGGACAGGGGGATACGAGCAGTACTTC.

The sample holds many counts of this clonotype. V is TRBV12-3 or TRBV12-4 and J is TRBJ1-5; tentative D call: TRBD1 (6 bases). The CDR3 runs to 15 residues. Trimming removed 3 bases at V and 3 bases at J, with 12 bases between. As DNA, the CDR3 is TGTGCCAGCAGTTTGGACAGTACCTACAATCAGCCCCAGCATTTT. It yields the protein CASSLDSTYNQPQHF.

The V and J genes are TRBV6-5 and TRBJ2-4; 9 bases match TRBD1. The CDR3 has 16 residues. The trim removed 4 bases at V and 3 bases at J, leaving 7 bases unmatched. Looked up from germline, CDR1 is MNHEY and CDR2 is SVGAGI. The CDR3 reads CASSSRTGDVKNIQYF. The CDR3 DNA reads as TGTGCCAGCAGTTCTCGGACAGGGGACGTCAAAAACATTCAGTACTTC.

This clonotype was observed at least ten times. J is TRBJ2-5 and V is TRBV6-5; tentative D call: TRBD2 (6 bases). Germline V gene lookup returns CDR1 MNHEY and CDR2 SVGAGI. V lost 2 bases and J 2 bases, leaving 12 bases between the germline ends. This CDR3 has 15 amino acids. CDR3 sequence (DNA): TGTGCCAGCAGTTACCAATCGGGGGTGCAAGAGACCCAGTACTTC. Its translation: CASSYQSGVQETQYF.

This clonotype has ten or more counts. The chain uses TRBV6-1 and TRBJ2-7, with D hard to call. V lost 3 bases and J lost 3, with 9 bases in between. Germline CDR1 reads MNHNS; CDR2 reads SASEGT. CDR3 length: 13 residues. CDR3 protein: CASSDGGFYEQYF. Written as DNA, the CDR3 is TGTGCCAGCAGTGATGGCGGATTCTACGAGCAGTACTTC.

This clonotype was counted many times. The V call is TRBV5-1, the J call TRBJ2-5; tentatively, D is TRBD2 (7 bases). CDR1 is SGHRS, CDR2 YFSETQ, per germline. The length of the CDR3 is 13 residues. Deletions cut 6 bases from V and 3 bases from J, with 12 bases between. As DNA, the CDR3 is TGCGCCAGCAATCCGGGGGGCGAAGAGACCCAGTACTTC. Translating it yields CASNPGGEETQYF.

This clonotype was observed many times. The V and J genes are TRBV5-1 and TRBJ1-2, with TRBD1 identical over 7 bases. The CDR3 is made up of 15 amino acids. CDR1 and CDR2 from the germline V gene are SGHRS and YFSETQ. The ends lost 4 bases at V and 8 bases at J; junction bases unmatched: 14. CDR3 sequence (DNA): TGCGCCAGCAGCCCCTCCCTACAGGGGCTGGGAGGCTACACCTTC. As protein: CASSPSLQGLGGYTF.

This clonotype showed up many times. V gene TRBV2 combines with J gene TRBJ1-3; 8 bases agree with TRBD1. Germline V gene sequence: CDR1 SNHLY, CDR2 FYNNEI. The CDR3 has 12 residues. V shed 8 bases, J shed 8 bases, and the junction held 5 bases outside the gene matches. Here the CDR3 DNA reads TGTGCCAGCCGGGACAGGAGATACACCATATATTTT. This codes for CASRDRRYTIYF.

This clonotype was seen at least ten times. The V call is TRBV7-8, the J call TRBJ2-2; D not certain. With 3 bases removed from V and 7 bases from J, the gap between germline ends came to 15 bases. The CDR3 has 15 amino acids. The germline V gene has CDR1 SGHVS and CDR2 FQNEAQ. DNA of the CDR3: TGTGCCAGCAGCTTGACGCTGACTGGTGGCGGGGAGCTGTTTTTT. This sequence encodes CASSLTLTGGGELFF.

This rearrangement joins TRBV19 to TRBJ2-7, with D perhaps TRBD1 (5 bases). V shed 3 bases and J shed 4 bases, with 19 bases lying between them. There are 16 residues in the CDR3. Germline V CDR1 and CDR2: LNHDA, SQIVND (reference sequence). The CDR3 region is CASSIRGGQGVYEQYF. DNA of the CDR3: TGTGCCAGTAGTATTCGAGGTGGCCAGGGTGTATACGAGCAGTACTTC.

The V gene is TRBV15, the J gene TRBJ2-5; D gene uncertain. The CDR3 runs to 14 residues. CDR1 and CDR2 (germline): LNHNV, YYDKDF (reference sequence). Trimming took off 0 bases at V and 2 bases at J, with 7 bases between the two ends. This CDR3 reads CATSRDSQQETQYF. CDR3 nucleotide sequence: TGTGCCACCAGCAGAGATAGCCAGCAAGAGACCCAGTACTTC.

This clonotype occurred many times. The rearrangement joins TRBV30 to TRBJ1-2; D is possibly TRBD1 (5 bases). V was pared by 0 bases and J by 7 bases, with 21 bases between. Germline CDR1 and CDR2: GTSNPN and SVGIG (reference sequence). There are 16 residues in the CDR3. Written as DNA, the CDR3 is TGTGCCTGGAGTGTCGATGGAGAAGGGGCGTTTGTTGGCTACACCTTC. It specifies CAWSVDGEGAFVGYTF.

This clonotype has just a few counts. A clone one base away is much larger, so this may be a read error. This chain links TRBV5-1 with TRBJ1-1; D is uncertain. Germline V gives CDR1 SGHRS, CDR2 YFSETQ. The CDR3 is 13 residues long. CDR3 amino acids: CASRVTSNTEACF. The CDR3 DNA reads as TGCGCCAGCAGGGTAACATCGAACACTGAAGCTTGCTTT.

This clonotype was seen at least ten times. This chain uses TRBV28 with TRBJ1-5, with 7 bases that match TRBD1. The germline V gene encodes CDR1 MDHEN and CDR2 SYDVKM. The junction had 9 bases not matched to a gene; V was cut back by 6 bases and J by 4 bases. The CDR3 length is 15 residues. This CDR3 reads CASSQVQGNNQPQHF. CDR3 in DNA: TGTGCCAGCAGCCAAGTACAGGGGAATAATCAGCCCCAGCATTTT.

The chain has TRBV6-2 or TRBV6-3 and TRBJ2-2, with D tentatively TRBD1 or TRBD2 (6 bases each). The ends were cut back, 4 bases at V and 4 bases at J, with 10 bases in the middle. Germline CDR1 reads MNHEY; CDR2 reads SVGEGT. This CDR3 has 14 amino acids. The CDR3 DNA follows: TGTGCCAGCAGTTCCTCGGGGGCCACCGGGGAGCTGTTTTTT. It yields the protein CASSSSGATGELFF.

This chain uses TRBV12-5 with TRBJ2-5, with D possibly being TRBD1 (5 bases). V was cut by 5 bases and J by 5 bases, with 15 bases left in between. Germline lookup yields CDR1 LGHNT and CDR2 FRNRAP. The CDR3 totals 14 residues. The CDR3 region has the DNA TGTGCTAGTGGTCGCCCACAGGCGTTGGAGACCCAGTACTTC. Residues: CASGRPQALETQYF.

This clonotype was detected many times. The chain links TRBV28 to TRBJ2-5; tentatively, D is TRBD1 (6 bases). V was cut by 6 bases and J by 5 bases, with 19 bases left in between. Germline values: CDR1 MDHEN, CDR2 SYDVKM. The CDR3 totals 15 residues. CDR3 sequence reads: CASSPLREGEETQYF. CDR3 nucleotides: TGTGCCAGCAGCCCGCTGCGTGAGGGGGAGGAGACCCAGTACTTC.

This chain joins TRBV11-3 and TRBJ1-1; D unresolved. The CDR3 runs 16 residues. Germline V gives CDR1 SGHNT, CDR2 YENEEA. V was clipped by 1 base and J by 0 bases, with 12 bases between them. As DNA, the CDR3 is TGTGCCAGCAGCTTAGGGGCCCACGGGATGAACACTGAAGCTTTCTTT. It specifies CASSLGAHGMNTEAFF.

This clonotype has a count of ten or more. The rearrangement joins TRBV5-1 to TRBJ2-7, with D hard to call. V was cut by 2 bases and J by 4 bases, with 16 bases left in between. The CDR3 extends over 15 amino acids. Per the germline V gene, CDR1 is SGHRS and CDR2 is YFSETQ. CDR3 in DNA: TGCGCCAGCAGCTTTGGTCACAGCGCCTCTTACGAGCAGTACTTC. Its translation is CASSFGHSASYEQYF.

A few counts support this clonotype. The chain couples TRBV30 to TRBJ2-3; 9 bases are shared with TRBD1. Germline CDR1 is GTSNPN and CDR2 is SVGIG (reference sequence). The CDR3 totals 17 residues. V dropped 0 bases and J dropped 5; count of bases not matched to a gene: 12. The CDR3 spells CAWSVLGDRGYKDTQYF. The CDR3 nucleotides read TGTGCCTGGAGTGTACTTGGAGACAGGGGGTACAAAGATACGCAGTATTTT. The entire variable domain, with the rest obtained from reference TRBV30 and TRBJ2-3, is as follows: SQTIHQWPATLVQPVGSPLSLECTVEGTSNPNLYWYRQAAGRGLQLLFYSVGIGQISSEVPQNLSASRPQDRQFILSSKKLLLSDSGFYLCAWSVLGDRGYKDTQYFGPGTRLTVL.